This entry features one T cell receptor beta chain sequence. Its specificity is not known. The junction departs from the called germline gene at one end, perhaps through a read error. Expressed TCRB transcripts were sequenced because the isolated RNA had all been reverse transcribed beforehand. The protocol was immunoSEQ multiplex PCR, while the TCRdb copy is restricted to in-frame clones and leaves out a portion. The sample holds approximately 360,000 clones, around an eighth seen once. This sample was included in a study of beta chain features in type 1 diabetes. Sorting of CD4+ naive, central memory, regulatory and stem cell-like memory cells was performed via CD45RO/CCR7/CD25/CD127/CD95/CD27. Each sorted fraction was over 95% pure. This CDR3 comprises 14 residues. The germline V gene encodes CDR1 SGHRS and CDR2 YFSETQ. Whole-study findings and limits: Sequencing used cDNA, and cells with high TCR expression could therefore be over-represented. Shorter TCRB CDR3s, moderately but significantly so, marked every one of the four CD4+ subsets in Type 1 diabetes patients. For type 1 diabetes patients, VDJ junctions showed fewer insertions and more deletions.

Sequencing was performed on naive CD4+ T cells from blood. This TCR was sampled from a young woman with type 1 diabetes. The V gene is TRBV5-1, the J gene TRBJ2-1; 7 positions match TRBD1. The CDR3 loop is CASRLGTAHNEQFF. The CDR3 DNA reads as TGCGCCAGCAGATTGGGGACAGCCCACAATGAGCAGTTCTTC.